This TCR beta chain is drawn from a study of cytomegalovirus exposure and HLA in healthy donors. PCR used 60 Vbeta primers and 13 Jbeta primers. Assay used: immunoSEQ multiplex PCR; TCRdb lists only in-frame clones, some missing. The table has around 270,000 clones, 80% seen once. Germline lookup yields CDR1 MNHEY and CDR2 SVGAGI. The CDR3 covers 15 residues. The V gene lost 5 bases and the J gene lost 0 bases, with 11 bases spanning the gap. Study conclusions and caveats: Later analysis demonstrated an association between a missense DCLRE1C variant and TCR beta V- and J-gene trimming. Productive rates of about 87% or about 30% were seen for most TCR beta V segments in an earlier analysis.

This clone was seen a single time. Its antigen is as yet unknown. The origin of this receptor is a girl aged 2-10 years in good health and CMV-seronegative. The sample consisted of PBMCs. V gene TRBV6-5 combines with J gene TRBJ2-1, with D unresolved. The CDR3 nucleotides are TGTGCCAGCAGTATTCCGAGGAGCTCCTACAATGAGCAGTTCTTC. It codes for CASSIPRSSYNEQFF.